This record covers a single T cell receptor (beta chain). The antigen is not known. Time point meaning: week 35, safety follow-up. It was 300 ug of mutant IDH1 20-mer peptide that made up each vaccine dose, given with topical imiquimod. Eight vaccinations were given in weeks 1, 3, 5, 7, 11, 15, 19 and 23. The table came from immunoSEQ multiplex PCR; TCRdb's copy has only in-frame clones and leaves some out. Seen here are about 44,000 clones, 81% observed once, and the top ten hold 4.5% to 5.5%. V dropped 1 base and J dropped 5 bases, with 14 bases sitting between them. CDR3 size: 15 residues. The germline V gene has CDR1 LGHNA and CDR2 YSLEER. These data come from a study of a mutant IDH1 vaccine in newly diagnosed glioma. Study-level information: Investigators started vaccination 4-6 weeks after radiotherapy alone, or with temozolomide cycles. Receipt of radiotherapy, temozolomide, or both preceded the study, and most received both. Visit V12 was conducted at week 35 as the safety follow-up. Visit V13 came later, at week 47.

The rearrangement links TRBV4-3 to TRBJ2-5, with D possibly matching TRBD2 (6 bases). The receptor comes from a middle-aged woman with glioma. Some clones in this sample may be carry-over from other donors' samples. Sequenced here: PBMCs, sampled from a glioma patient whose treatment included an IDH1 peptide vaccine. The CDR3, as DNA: TGCGCCAGCAGCCAAGTCTCTTGGGGGAGGGAGACCCAGTACTTC. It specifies CASSQVSWGRETQYF.